These T cell receptor beta chains were read from a single sample in a study of T cell repertoires in cytomegalovirus infection. TCRdb reprocessed the reads with MiXCR, giving one entry per CDR3 protein. Among 680,000 or so distinct CDR3 sequences listed, 35% were seen once. Sequencing was done on a sample of PBMCs. The receptor source for this set is a human donor in good health (CMV status not recorded). Some clones in this sample may be carry-over from other donors' samples. CDR3s include the opening cysteine and the closing phenylalanine or tryptophan. D genes are given only for firm matches. Clone size is stated in some rows and not others, as once, few, many or a class when expanded.

V gene	clone size	J gene	D gene	CDR3 DNA	CDR3 protein
TRBV28	-	TRBJ2-7	-	TGCGCTTCTCGGGGGTTTAGCTCCTACGAGACGTACTTC	CASRGFSSYETYF
TRBV28	few	TRBJ2-7	-	TGTGCCAGCAGCATCCGATACGAGCAGTACTTC	CASSIRYEQYF
TRBV19	many	TRBJ2-1	TRBD2	TGTGCCAGTAGTATAACTAGCGGGGATTCCTACAATGAGCAGTTCTTC	CASSITSGDSYNEQFF
TRBV14	few	TRBJ2-3	-	TGTGCCAGCAGCCAAGACATCTACGGGCAACTGGATACGCAGTATTTT	CASSQDIYGQLDTQYF
TRBV25-1	few	TRBJ1-1	-	TGTGCCAGCAGTGTTGCAGGGACGAACACTGAAGCTTTCTTT	CASSVAGTNTEAFF
TRBV10-3	few	TRBJ1-6	-	TGTGCCATCAGTGAGTCTTTGGGCAGGGCGGATTCACCCCTCCACTTT	CAISESLGRADSPLHF
TRBV2	-	TRBJ1-6	TRBD1	TGTGCCAGCAGTGAGACAGGGCAACCTTCACCCCTCCACTTT	CASSETGQPSPLHF
TRBV25-1	-	TRBJ1-6	TRBD1	TGTGCCACCGAACCCCGGGACAGGGCCTATAATTCACCCCTCCACTTT	CATEPRDRAYNSPLHF
TRBV28	-	TRBJ1-2	TRBD1	TGTGCCAGCTTTGCGTCAGGGGGCGAAGACTATGGCTACACCTTC	CASFASGGEDYGYTF
TRBV27	few	TRBJ1-2	TRBD1	TGTGCCAGCAGCCTTGGACAGGGGGTGGCCTATGGCTACACCTTC	CASSLGQGVAYGYTF
TRBV7-8	-	TRBJ2-5	TRBD2	TGTGCCAGCAGCATCCTAGCGGGAGTGGCAGAGACCCAGTACTTC	CASSILAGVAETQYF
TRBV7-2	few	TRBJ2-2	-	TGTGCCAGCAGCTTAAGGCTGGTCAGTGGGGAGCTGTTTTTT	CASSLRLVSGELFF